The subject of this entry is one T cell receptor beta chain. No antigen is known for it. No base-level quality is on record; no much larger clone is a single base apart. TCR beta CDR3 regions were sequenced from DNA using the immunoSEQ hsTCRbeta Kit. Turning to the authors' computational methods: TCR sequencing data were analysed with the ImmunoSEQ Analyzer. T cell clonality was calculated on productive rearrangements as 1 minus Pielou's evenness. The inverse Simpson index, applied to productive templates, was used to measure T cell diversity. T cell density was TCR beta template counts normalized to usable DNA, estimated by amplifying and sequencing housekeeping genes. TCR metrics were compared across histologic stages using two-sided Kruskal-Wallis tests. TCRdb took over this immuneACCESS table, retaining in-frame rearrangements with V and J assigned. Such tables are incomplete; in checked studies, under half of the missing clones stem from an unresolved V gene, and the remainder is unexplained. That table supplies the V and J calls and clone size; D and trimming were determined from the DNA. Within this sample are about 26,000 clones, with about 74% of them counted one time only. The ten top clones hold roughly 6% of the sample.

Relative to germline, V is 4 bases shorter and J is 5 bases shorter, with 9 bases between their ends. From the germline V gene, CDR1 is SGHNT and CDR2 is YENEEA. Taken from cysteine to phenylalanine, the CDR3 has 13 residues. Only the CDR3 region is kept as DNA, spanning 39 bases read in frame from base 1. These data are taken from a study of immune evolution from preneoplasia to lung adenocarcinoma (dated by TCRdb to the early 2020s). Background on the whole study: HLA loss of heterozygosity was found in less than 8% of AIS, more than 13% of MIA and under 40% of ADC lesions, and in no AAH lesions. The study profiled immune contexture across lung adenocarcinoma precursors and invasive adenocarcinoma using immune gene expression, TCR sequencing and multiplex immunofluorescence. Resected precursor lesions (AAH, AIS, MIA) and invasive adenocarcinomas were compared against paired morphologically normal lung tissue. Sample size was determined by specimen availability and not by a prior power calculation. The immune data were integrated with whole exome sequencing and methylation data from the same cohort of nodules. In total, the cohort included roughly 53 patients with pulmonary nodules, all of whom underwent surgical resection. The TCR sequencing data were obtained from 51 patients. The study reported that around 100 samples were used for TCR sequencing. POLYSOLVER was used to infer Class I HLA alleles from exome data, while LOHHLA was used to detect allele-specific HLA loss. Broad study findings and their caveats: The findings rested on association rather than direct causation, and larger cohorts with long-term follow-up and longitudinal biopsies were considered necessary. The highest clonality was observed in normal lung, whereas higher T cell density and diversity but lower clonality appeared to be present in later-stage lesions. The highest top T cell clone frequencies were observed in normal lung, and a progressive decrease in top T cell clone frequencies appeared to occur from AAH through AIS, MIA and invasive adenocarcinoma. T cell clonality was highest in KRAS-mutant nodules compared with EGFR-mutant or double wild-type lesions. Because every patient came from Japan and China, how well the results apply to Western populations was uncertain.

Between about 2014 and 2017, the patients underwent resection in either Japan or China. Histologic diagnosis of each case was confirmed independently by two lung cancer pathologists on H&E slides. To enrich premalignant or tumor cells for nucleic acid extraction, macro-dissection was performed after pathologic assessment. The AllPrep DNA/RNA FFPE Kit was used to isolate DNA from FFPE tissue. In this chain, TRBV11-3 is recombined with TRBJ2-1; no D gene can be assigned with confidence. The sample taken for sequencing was FFPE invasive lung adenocarcinoma tissue. What the cell subset or site label conveys for this sample: frankly invasive lung adenocarcinoma (ADC). The source is a person between 60 and 70 years old with invasive lung adenocarcinoma. Some clones in this sample may be carry-over from other donors' samples. In nucleotides, the sequence is TGTGCCAGCAGCTATTCTAGAAACAATGAGCAGTTCTTC. This gives the protein CASSYSRNNEQFF.